This T cell receptor (beta chain) is from a study of patients and donors after allogeneic stem cell transplantation (dated by TCRdb to 2020 to 2021). The receptor library was made with RT-PCR. The listed sequencing device is NextSeq 550. TCRdb's own reprocessing of the public reads used fastp at Q25 and MiXCR and kept productive beta chains. Duplicate CDR3 protein sequences are folded into a single record with the most common DNA and genes. The sample table holds some 880,000 distinct CDR3 sequences, of which more than 15% were seen once. Of the sample, 6% falls within the top ten clones. Sequences SGHKS (CDR1) and YYEKEE (CDR2) are obtained from the germline V gene (reference sequence). From the cysteine up to the phenylalanine, the CDR3 has a length of 14 residues. Only the CDR3 DNA stays, 42 bases, in frame from base 1. V is reduced by 0 bases and J by 0 bases, leaving a spacing of 6 bases between them.

This clonotype was recorded a few times. This receptor's antigen is unknown. No much larger clone exists at a distance of one base, and base qualities are not known. The TCR was taken from a human donor who was either an allogeneic HSCT recipient or a stem cell or donor lymphocyte infusion donor (not recorded which). It is not recorded whose cells these are; they may come from a transplant donor. The chain joins TRBV5-5 to TRBJ1-1; a confident D gene designation cannot be given. Sequencing used blood, either unsorted or a sorted T cell fraction (not recorded which). The bases read TGTGCCAGCAGCTTGGAACAGATGAACACTGAAGCTTTCTTT. Protein translation: CASSLEQMNTEAFF.